A selection of T cell receptor beta chains follows, all from one sample in a study of persistence of HIV-infected CD4 T cells. These TCRs are of unknown antigen specificity. The method was immunoSEQ multiplex PCR; TCRdb's version includes in-frame clones alone and lacks a portion of them. In the table there are about 43,000 clones, around 78% of which are singletons. This material consisted of CD4+ T cells sorted from PBMCs after roughly 19-hour stimulation, taken from a patient who received antiretroviral therapy. These receptors were obtained from an adult man with HIV who was CMV-seropositive. Both conserved end residues are part of each CDR3. Each record gives: J gene, clone size, D gene, V gene, CDR3 DNA, CDR3 protein. A D gene is named only where the DNA matches it firmly. Clone size appears in some rows only: once, few, many, or a class for an expanded clone.

>TRBJ1-1|.|TRBD1|TRBV7-8
TGTGCCAGCACCATCCCAGGGGGGAGGGGGACTGAAGCTTTCTTT
CASTIPGGRGTEAFF
>TRBJ2-2|.|.|TRBV6-4
TGTGCCAGCCGACCGACGGGAATCACCGGGGAGCTGTTTTTT
CASRPTGITGELFF
>TRBJ2-3|.|.|TRBV30
TGTGCCTGGAGTGGACAGAAGGAGCAGTATTTT
CAWSGQKEQYF
>TRBJ1-2|.|.|TRBV3-1/TRBV3-2
TGTGCCAGCAGCCAAGACGTCAGCTTCAACTATGGCTACACCTTC
CASSQDVSFNYGYTF
>TRBJ1-1|.|TRBD1|TRBV10-2
TGCGCCAGCACACGTCCCGGGACAGGGAAAAACACTGAAGCTTTCTTT
CASTRPGTGKNTEAFF
>TRBJ1-1|.|TRBD1|TRBV2
TGTGCCAGCAGCGATGCCGGGACAGGGTTTGGGAACACTGAAGCTTTCTTT
CASSDAGTGFGNTEAFF
>TRBJ2-2|.|.|TRBV18
TGTGCCAGCTCAGCAGGGTTACCTTCGAACACCGGGGAGCTGTTTTTT
CASSAGLPSNTGELFF
>TRBJ2-7|.|.|TRBV7-9
TGTGCCAGCACCTCTTTGGACGAGCAGTACTTC
CASTSLDEQYF
>TRBJ1-5|.|.|TRBV7-2
TGTGCCAGCAGCTCAAGCCCCGGGGGAGTAGCGGGTCAGCCCCAGCATTTT
CASSSSPGGVAGQPQHF
>TRBJ1-6|few|.|TRBV10-2
TGCGCCAGCAGTGGGCAGGGGAATATTGGATCACCCCTCCACTTT
CASSGQGNIGSPLHF
>TRBJ2-3|.|.|TRBV5-1
TGCGCCAGCAGCTTGGGGGACGTTTCGGATACGCAGTATTTT
CASSLGDVSDTQYF
>TRBJ1-5|few|.|TRBV2
TGTGCCAGCAGTGACTCTCGGGAGGGCAATCAGCCCCAGCATTTT
CASSDSREGNQPQHF